This TCR beta chain emerged from a study of CD8 T cells in ankylosing spondylitis. The study's findings and limits: The study identified a TCR beta motif of seven or eight highly homologous variants that appeared characteristic of ankylosing spondylitis blood.

TCRdb recomputed calls from the 5' RACE reads with MiXCR, one row per CDR3 protein. The sample contains roughly 700,000 distinct CDR3 sequences, roughly 20% of which appear only once. This CDR3 has 15 amino acids. Trimming pared 4 bases from V and 10 bases from J, leaving 18 bases between. Germline V gene lookup returns CDR1 SGDLS and CDR2 YYNGEE. This clonotype was seen more than once but under ten times. Its antigen is currently unknown. The sample taken for sequencing was blood, either unsorted or a sorted T cell fraction (not recorded which). The chain uses TRBV9 and TRBJ1-6; perhaps TRBD1 as D (5 bases). The origin of this receptor is a male donor with ankylosing spondylitis. The CDR3 nucleotides are TGTGCCAGCAGCCCGAGGGGCGGAGGGCTATCACCCCTCCACTTT. The encoded protein is CASSPRGGGLSPLHF.